This T cell receptor (beta chain) derives from a study of blood T cell repertoires in COVID-19. The wider study: T cells, B-cell-depleted T cells, or PBMCs supplied cDNA or gDNA.

Measured with immunoSEQ multiplex PCR; TCRdb has only the in-frame clones, and not every one. The sample lists approximately 110,000 clones; approximately 81% were seen once. This TCR came from a human donor in a cohort sampled during active COVID-19. The sequenced material came from peripheral blood.

In DNA form, the CDR3 reads TGTGCCAGCAGTTTATTCGGTCCGGAGGGCGCTGAAGCTTTCTTT. This sequence encodes CASSLFGPEGAEAFF. The J gene is TRBJ1-1, the V gene TRBV28; D is ambiguous. V lost 1 base to trimming and J lost 6 bases, with 15 bases between them. Germline assignment: CDR1 MDHEN and CDR2 SYDVKM. The CDR3 has 15 amino acids.